This paragraph covers one T cell receptor beta chain sequence. The data stem from a study of cytomegalovirus exposure and HLA in healthy donors. Study-level information: Of some 400 genotyped donors, 75% to 90% grouped in the Caucasian-associated ancestry cluster.

Primers included in the PCR were 60 Vbeta and 13 Jbeta primers. Clones were sequenced by immunoSEQ multiplex PCR, and TCRdb holds only the in-frame ones, with some missing. In the table there are 100,000 to 150,000 clones, 70% to 90% of which are singletons. The receptor was isolated from a woman in her thirties or forties in good health and CMV-seropositive. The sample consisted of PBMCs.

This CDR3 is CASSPRGGSGNTIYF. The CDR3 DNA follows: TGTGCCAGCAGCCCACGGGGGGGCTCTGGAAACACCATATATTTT. The V gene is TRBV7-2, the J gene TRBJ1-3, with D perhaps matching TRBD1 (5 bases). The CDR3 is made up of 15 amino acids. Germline V gene sequence: CDR1 SGHTA, CDR2 FQGNSA. V was trimmed by 5 bases and J by 0 bases, leaving 11 bases between them.